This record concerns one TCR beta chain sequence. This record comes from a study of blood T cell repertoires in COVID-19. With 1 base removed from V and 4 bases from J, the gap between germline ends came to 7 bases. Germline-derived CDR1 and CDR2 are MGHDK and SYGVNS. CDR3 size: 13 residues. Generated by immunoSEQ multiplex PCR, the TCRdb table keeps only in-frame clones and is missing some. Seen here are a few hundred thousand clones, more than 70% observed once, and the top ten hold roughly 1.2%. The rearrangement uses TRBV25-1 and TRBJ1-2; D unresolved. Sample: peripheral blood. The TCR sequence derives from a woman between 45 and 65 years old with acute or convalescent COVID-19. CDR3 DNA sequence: TGTGCCAGCAGTGAATTCAGTTTCTATGGCTACACCTTC. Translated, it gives CASSEFSFYGYTF.